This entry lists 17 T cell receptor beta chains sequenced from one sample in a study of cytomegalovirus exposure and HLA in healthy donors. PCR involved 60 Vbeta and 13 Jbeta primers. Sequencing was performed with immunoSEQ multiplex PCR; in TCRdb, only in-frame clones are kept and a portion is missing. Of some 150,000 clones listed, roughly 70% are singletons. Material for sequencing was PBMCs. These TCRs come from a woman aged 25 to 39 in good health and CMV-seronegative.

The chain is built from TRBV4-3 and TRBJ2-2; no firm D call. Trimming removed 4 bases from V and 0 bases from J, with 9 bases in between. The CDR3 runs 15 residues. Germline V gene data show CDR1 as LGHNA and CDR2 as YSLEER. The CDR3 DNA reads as TGCGCCAGCAGCCCGATTGCGACGAACACCGGGGAGCTGTTTTTT. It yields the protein CASSPIATNTGELFF.

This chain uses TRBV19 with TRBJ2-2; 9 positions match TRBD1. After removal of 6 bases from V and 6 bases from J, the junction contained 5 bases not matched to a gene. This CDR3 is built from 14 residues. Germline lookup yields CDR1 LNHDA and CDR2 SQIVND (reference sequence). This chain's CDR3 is CASSSTGGAGELFF. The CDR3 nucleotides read TGTGCCAGTAGCTCGACAGGGGGGGCCGGGGAGCTGTTTTTT.

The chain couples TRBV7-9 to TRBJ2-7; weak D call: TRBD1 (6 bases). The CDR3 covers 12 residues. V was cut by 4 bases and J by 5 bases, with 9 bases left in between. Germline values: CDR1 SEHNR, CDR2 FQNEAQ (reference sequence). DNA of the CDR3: TGTGCCAGCAGCTATCAGGGGAACGAGCAGTACTTC. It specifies CASSYQGNEQYF.

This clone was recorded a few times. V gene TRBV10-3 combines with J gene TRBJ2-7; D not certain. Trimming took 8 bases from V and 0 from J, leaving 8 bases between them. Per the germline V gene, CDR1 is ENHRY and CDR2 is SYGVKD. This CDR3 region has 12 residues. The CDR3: CAISATSYEQYF. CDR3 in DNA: TGTGCCATCTCAGCGACCTCCTACGAGCAGTACTTC.

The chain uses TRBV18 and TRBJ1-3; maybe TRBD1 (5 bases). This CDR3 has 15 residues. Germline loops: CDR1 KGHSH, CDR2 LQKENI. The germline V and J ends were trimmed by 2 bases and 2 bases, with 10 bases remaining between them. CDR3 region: CASSPYGGAGNTIYF. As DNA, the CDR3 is TGTGCCAGCTCACCATACGGGGGAGCTGGAAACACCATATATTTT.

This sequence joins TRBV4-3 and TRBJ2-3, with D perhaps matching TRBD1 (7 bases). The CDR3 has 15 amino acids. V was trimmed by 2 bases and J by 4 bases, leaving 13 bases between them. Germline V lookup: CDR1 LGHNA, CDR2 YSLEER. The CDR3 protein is CASSQQEGASDTQYF. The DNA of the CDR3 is TGCGCCAGCAGCCAACAGGAGGGGGCCTCAGATACGCAGTATTTT.

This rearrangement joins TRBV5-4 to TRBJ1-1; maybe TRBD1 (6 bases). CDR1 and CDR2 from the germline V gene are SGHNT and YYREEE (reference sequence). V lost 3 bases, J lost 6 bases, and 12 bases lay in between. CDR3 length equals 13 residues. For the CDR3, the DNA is TGTGCCAGCAGCTGGGGCAGGGGACCTGAAGCTTTCTTT. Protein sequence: CASSWGRGPEAFF. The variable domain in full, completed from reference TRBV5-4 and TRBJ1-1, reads ETGVTQSPTHLIKTRGQQVTLRCSSQSGHNTVSWYQQALGQGPQFIFQYYREEENGRGNFPPRFSGLQFPNYSSELNVNALELDDSALYLCASSWGRGPEAFFGQGTRLTVV.

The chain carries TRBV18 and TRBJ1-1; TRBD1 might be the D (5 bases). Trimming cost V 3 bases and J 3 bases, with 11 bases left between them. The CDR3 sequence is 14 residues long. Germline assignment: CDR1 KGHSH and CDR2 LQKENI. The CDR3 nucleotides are TGTGCCAGCTCACCCCAGGGACTGGACACTGAAGCTTTCTTT. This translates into CASSPQGLDTEAFF. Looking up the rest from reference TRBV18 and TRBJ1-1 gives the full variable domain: NAGVMQNPRHLVRRRGQEARLRCSPMKGHSHVYWYRQLPEEGLKFMVYLQKENIIDESGMPKERFSAEFPKEGPSILRIQQVVRGDSAAYFCASSPQGLDTEAFFGQGTRLTVV.

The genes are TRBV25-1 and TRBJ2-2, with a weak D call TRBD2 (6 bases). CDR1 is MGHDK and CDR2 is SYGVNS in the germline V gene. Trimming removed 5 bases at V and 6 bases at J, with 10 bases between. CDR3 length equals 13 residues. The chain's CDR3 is CASSRLDAGELFF. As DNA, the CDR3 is TGTGCCAGCAGTCGACTAGACGCCGGGGAGCTGTTTTTT.

The CDR3 is CASRLTGTPNTGELFF. The DNA of the CDR3 is TGTGCCAGCAGACTCACCGGGACACCGAACACCGGGGAGCTGTTTTTT. V is TRBV7-3 and J is TRBJ2-2, with a possible D match to TRBD1 (6 bases). Trimming cost V 6 bases and J 0 bases, with 14 bases left between them. Per germline, CDR1 SGHTA and CDR2 FQGTGA. CDR3 length: 16 residues.

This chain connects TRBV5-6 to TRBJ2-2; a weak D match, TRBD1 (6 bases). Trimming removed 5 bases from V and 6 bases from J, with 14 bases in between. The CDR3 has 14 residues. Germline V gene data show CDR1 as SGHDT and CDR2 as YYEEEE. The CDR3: CASRMTGGPGELFF. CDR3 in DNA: TGTGCCAGCAGAATGACAGGCGGTCCCGGGGAGCTGTTTTTT.

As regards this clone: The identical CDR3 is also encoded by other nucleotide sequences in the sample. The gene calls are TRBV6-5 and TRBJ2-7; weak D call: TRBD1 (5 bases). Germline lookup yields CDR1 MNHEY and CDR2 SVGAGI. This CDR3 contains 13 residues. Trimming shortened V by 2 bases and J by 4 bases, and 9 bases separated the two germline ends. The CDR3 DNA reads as TGTGCCAGCAGTTACAGGCAGGGATACGAGCAGTACTTC. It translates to CASSYRQGYEQYF.

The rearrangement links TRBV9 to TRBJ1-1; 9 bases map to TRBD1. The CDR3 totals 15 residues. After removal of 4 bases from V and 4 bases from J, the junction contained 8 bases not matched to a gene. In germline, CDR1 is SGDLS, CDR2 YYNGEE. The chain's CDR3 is CASSPQTGGFTEAFF. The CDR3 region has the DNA TGTGCCAGCAGCCCCCAAACAGGGGGCTTCACTGAAGCTTTCTTT.

CDR3 loop: CASSPSGGTDTQYF. The CDR3 DNA reads as TGCGCCAGCAGCCCTAGCGGGGGCACAGATACGCAGTATTTT. The genes are TRBV4-3 and TRBJ2-3; the match to TRBD2 covers 9 bases. There are 14 residues in the CDR3. Germline trimming cut 4 bases from V and 1 base from J; bases unmatched to any gene: 0. Germline CDR1 reads LGHNA; CDR2 reads YSLEER.

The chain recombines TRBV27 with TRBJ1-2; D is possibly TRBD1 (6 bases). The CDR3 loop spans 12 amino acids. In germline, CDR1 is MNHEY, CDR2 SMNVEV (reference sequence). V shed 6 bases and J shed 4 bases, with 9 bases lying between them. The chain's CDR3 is CASRQGPYGYTF. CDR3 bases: TGTGCCAGCAGGCAGGGGCCCTATGGCTACACCTTC.

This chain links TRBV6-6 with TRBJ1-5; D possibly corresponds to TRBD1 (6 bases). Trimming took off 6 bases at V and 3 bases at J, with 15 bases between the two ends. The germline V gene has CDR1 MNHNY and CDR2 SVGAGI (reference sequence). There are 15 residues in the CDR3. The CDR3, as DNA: TGTGCCAGCAGCCACGGGGACAACCTCAATCAGCCCCAGCATTTT. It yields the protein CASSHGDNLNQPQHF.

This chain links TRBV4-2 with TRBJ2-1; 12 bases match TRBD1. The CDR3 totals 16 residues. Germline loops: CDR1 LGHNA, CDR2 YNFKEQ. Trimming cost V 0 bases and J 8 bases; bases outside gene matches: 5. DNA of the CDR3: TGTGCCAGCAGCCAAGATGAGGGACAGGGGGCCGATGAGCAGTTCTTC. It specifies CASSQDEGQGADEQFF.